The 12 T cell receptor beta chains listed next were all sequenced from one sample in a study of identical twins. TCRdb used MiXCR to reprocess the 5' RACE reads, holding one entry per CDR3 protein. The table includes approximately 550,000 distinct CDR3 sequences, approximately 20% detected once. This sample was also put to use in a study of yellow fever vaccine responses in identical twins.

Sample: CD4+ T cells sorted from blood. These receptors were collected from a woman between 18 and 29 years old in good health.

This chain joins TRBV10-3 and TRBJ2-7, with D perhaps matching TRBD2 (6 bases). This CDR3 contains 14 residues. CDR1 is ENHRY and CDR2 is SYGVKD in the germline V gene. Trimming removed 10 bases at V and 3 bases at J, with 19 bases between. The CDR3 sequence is CATLGGGGLYEQYF. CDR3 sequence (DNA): TGTGCCACCTTGGGGGGAGGCGGACTCTACGAGCAGTACTTC.

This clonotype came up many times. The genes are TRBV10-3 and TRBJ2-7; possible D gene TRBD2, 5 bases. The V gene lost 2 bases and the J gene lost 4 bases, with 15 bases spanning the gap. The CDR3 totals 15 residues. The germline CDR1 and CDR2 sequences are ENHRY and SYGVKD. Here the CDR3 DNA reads TGTGCCATCAGTGAGCCGCAACTAGTGGGGTACGAGCAGTACTTC. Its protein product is CAISEPQLVGYEQYF.

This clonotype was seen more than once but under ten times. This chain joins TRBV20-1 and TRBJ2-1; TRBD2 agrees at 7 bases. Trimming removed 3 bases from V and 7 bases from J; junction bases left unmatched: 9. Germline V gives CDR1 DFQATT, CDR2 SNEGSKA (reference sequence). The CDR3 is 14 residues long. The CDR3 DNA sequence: TGCAGTGCTAGTCGTGGACTAGGGGAAAATGAGCAGTTCTTC. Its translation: CSASRGLGENEQFF.

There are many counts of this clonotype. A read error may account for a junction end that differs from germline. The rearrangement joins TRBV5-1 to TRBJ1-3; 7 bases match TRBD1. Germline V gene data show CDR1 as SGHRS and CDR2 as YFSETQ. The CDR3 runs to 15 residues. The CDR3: CASSLEGASGNTIYF. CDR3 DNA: TGTGCCAGCAGTTTGGAGGGGGCCTCTGGAAACACCATATATTTT.

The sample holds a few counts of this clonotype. Written as DNA, the CDR3 is TGCGCCAGCAGCTTACAGGGGATTGCGGAGACCCAGTACTTC. The encoded protein is CASSLQGIAETQYF. The V and J genes are TRBV5-1 and TRBJ2-5; 7 positions agree with TRBD1. This CDR3 has 14 residues. The germline gives CDR1 SGHRS, CDR2 YFSETQ. V trimming: 2 bases; J trimming: 5 bases; junction bases outside the gene matches: 6.

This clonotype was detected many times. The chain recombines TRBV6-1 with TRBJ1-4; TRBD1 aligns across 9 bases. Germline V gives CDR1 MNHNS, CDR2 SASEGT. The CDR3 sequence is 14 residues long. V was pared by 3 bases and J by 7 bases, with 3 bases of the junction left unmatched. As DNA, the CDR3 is TGTGCCAGCAGTGAGGGACAGGGTGGTGAAAAACTGTTTTTT. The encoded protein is CASSEGQGGEKLFF.

This CDR3 reads CASSPQGSPTGELFF. Written as DNA, the CDR3 is TGTGCCAGCAGCCCCCAGGGCTCTCCCACCGGGGAGCTGTTTTTT. The J gene is TRBJ2-2, the V gene TRBV7-7, with D possibly TRBD1 on 5 matching bases. Trimming took 5 bases from V and 4 from J, leaving 14 bases between them. The CDR3 loop spans 15 amino acids. Germline CDR1 reads SSHAT; CDR2 reads FNYEAQ (reference sequence).

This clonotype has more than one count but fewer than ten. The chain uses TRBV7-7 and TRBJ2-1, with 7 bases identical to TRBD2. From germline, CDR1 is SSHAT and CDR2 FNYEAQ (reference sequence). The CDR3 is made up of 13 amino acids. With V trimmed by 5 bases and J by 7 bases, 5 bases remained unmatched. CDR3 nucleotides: TGTGCCAGCAGCCCGTGGGGAGGGAATGAGCAGTTCTTC. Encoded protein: CASSPWGGNEQFF.

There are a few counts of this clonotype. CDR3 loop: CSAPRQGALNTEAFF. CDR3 sequence (DNA): TGCAGTGCTCCCAGACAGGGAGCATTGAACACTGAAGCTTTCTTT. This chain links TRBV20-1 with TRBJ1-1; 7 bases align to TRBD1. The CDR3 spans 15 residues. Germline V gene lookup returns CDR1 DFQATT and CDR2 SNEGSKA (reference sequence). The trim removed 5 bases at V and 0 bases at J, leaving 9 bases unmatched.

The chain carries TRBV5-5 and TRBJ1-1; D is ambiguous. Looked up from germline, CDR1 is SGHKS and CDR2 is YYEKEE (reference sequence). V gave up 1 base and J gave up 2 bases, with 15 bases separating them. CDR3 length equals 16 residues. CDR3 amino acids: CASSLSLYRTNTEAFF. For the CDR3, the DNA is TGTGCCAGCAGCTTGAGTTTGTACCGGACTAACACTGAAGCTTTCTTT.

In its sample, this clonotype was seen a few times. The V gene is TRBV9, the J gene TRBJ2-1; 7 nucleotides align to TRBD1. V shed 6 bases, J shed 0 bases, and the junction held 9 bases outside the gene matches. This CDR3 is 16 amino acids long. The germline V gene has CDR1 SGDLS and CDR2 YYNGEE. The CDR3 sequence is CASTPTGTVSYNEQFF. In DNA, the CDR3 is TGTGCCAGCACCCCCACCGGGACAGTCTCCTACAATGAGCAGTTCTTC.

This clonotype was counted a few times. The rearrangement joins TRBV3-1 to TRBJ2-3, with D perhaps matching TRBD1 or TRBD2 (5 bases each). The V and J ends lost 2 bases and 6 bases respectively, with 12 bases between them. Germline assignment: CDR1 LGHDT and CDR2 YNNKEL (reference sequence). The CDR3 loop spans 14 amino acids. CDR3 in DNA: TGTGCCAGCAGCCAACGTTCGGGGCGGGATACGCAGTATTTT. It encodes CASSQRSGRDTQYF.